The 23 T cell receptor beta chains in this list originate from one sample, sequenced in a study of beta chain features in type 1 diabetes. The whole isolated RNA underwent reverse transcription, so sequencing captured expressed TCRB transcripts. Clones were sequenced by immunoSEQ multiplex PCR, and TCRdb holds only the in-frame ones, with some missing. This table has 300,000 to 450,000 clones, around 20% appearing once. The specimen sequenced was naive CD4+ T cells from blood. All receptors come from a woman aged 18-30 years in good health.

This clone came up once. This sequence joins TRBV5-1 and TRBJ1-2; 9 nucleotides match TRBD1. V shed 0 bases and J 8 bases; nucleotides not matched to a gene: 8. Germline V gene data show CDR1 as SGHRS and CDR2 as YFSETQ. CDR3 length equals 15 residues. CDR3 in amino acids: CASSLEGQGLWGYTF. Written as DNA, the CDR3 is TGCGCCAGCAGCTTGGAGGGACAGGGCTTATGGGGCTACACCTTC.

The chain is built from TRBV21-1 and TRBJ2-2; the D call in the table, TRBD2, was not verified against the DNA. TRBV21-1 is a pseudogene segment. The CDR3 runs to 17 residues. Here the CDR3 reads CASSRRTGEGNTGELFF. For the CDR3, the DNA is TGTGCCAGCAGCAGGAGGACGGGGGAAGGTAACACCGGGGAGCTGTTTTTT.

This chain connects TRBV5-1 to TRBJ2-7, with 10 nucleotides matching TRBD2. With V trimmed by 4 bases and J by 5 bases, 6 bases remained unmatched. Germline V lookup: CDR1 SGHRS, CDR2 YFSETQ. This CDR3 is 14 amino acids long. DNA of the CDR3: TGCGCCAGCAGCGTATTAGCGGGAGGACACGAGCAGTACTTC. The encoded protein is CASSVLAGGHEQYF.

V gene TRBV5-8 combines with J gene TRBJ2-1; 12 nucleotides agree with TRBD2. Trimming cost V 7 bases and J 10 bases; bases outside gene matches: 9. The CDR3 totals 14 residues. Germline loops: CDR1 SGHTS, CDR2 YDEGEE. CDR3 loop: CASPRLAGVEEQFF. The CDR3 region has the DNA TGTGCCAGCCCTAGACTAGCGGGAGTAGAGGAGCAGTTCTTC.

The V call is TRBV29-1, the J call TRBJ2-1; possibly TRBD1 for D (6 bases). The CDR3 extends over 11 amino acids. The germline V and J ends were trimmed by 2 bases and 10 bases, with 9 bases remaining between them. Per germline, CDR1 SQVTM and CDR2 ANQGSEA. CDR3 nucleotide sequence: TGCAGCGTTGAAAGACAGGCCGAGCAGTTCTTC. It codes for CSVERQAEQFF.

The table lists this clone with a few counts. V is TRBV6-6 and J is TRBJ2-3, with TRBD1 as a possible D gene (7 bases). Germline V CDR1 and CDR2: MNHNY, SVGAGI (reference sequence). The CDR3 loop spans 14 amino acids. V was cut by 5 bases and J by 4 bases, with 13 bases left in between. The chain's CDR3 is CASSAGQTADTQYF. CDR3 bases: TGTGCCAGCAGTGCGGGACAGACGGCAGATACGCAGTATTTT.

This clone appeared a single time. The gene calls are TRBV4-1 and TRBJ1-2; D gene unclear. V lost 0 bases and J 2 bases, leaving 10 bases between the germline ends. Germline V CDR1 and CDR2: MGHRA, YSYEKL. CDR3 length equals 15 residues. CDR3 amino acids: CASSQDSTANYGYTF. The CDR3 DNA follows: TGCGCCAGCAGCCAAGATAGTACAGCCAACTATGGCTACACCTTC.

V and J are TRBV7-2 and TRBJ2-3; tentatively, D is TRBD2 (5 bases). With 1 base removed from V and 6 bases from J, the gap between germline ends came to 23 bases. The germline gives CDR1 SGHTA, CDR2 FQGNSA. The CDR3 extends over 18 amino acids. The CDR3 DNA follows: TGTGCCAGCAGCTTAGTTGGGCGAGCGCGGGTCGGCCGGGATACGCAGTATTTT. Translating it yields CASSLVGRARVGRDTQYF.

The V call is TRBV30, the J call TRBJ2-5; D perhaps matches TRBD2 (6 bases). From germline, CDR1 is GTSNPN and CDR2 SVGIG (reference sequence). Deletions cut 5 bases from V and 4 bases from J, with 20 bases between. This CDR3 has 15 residues. CDR3 sequence (DNA): TGTGCCTGGGCCCGCTTTGGGGGGAGAGGAGAGACCCAGTACTTC. This sequence encodes CAWARFGGRGETQYF.

This clone was recorded a few times. The chain combines TRBV4-2 with TRBJ2-7, with D perhaps TRBD1 (6 bases). Germline assignment: CDR1 LGHNA and CDR2 YNFKEQ. The V end was cut by 0 bases, the J end by 3 bases, with 12 bases between. CDR3 length: 15 amino acids. The CDR3 nucleotides are TGTGCCAGCAGCCAAGACAGGGGTCCAGACTACGAGCAGTACTTC. Protein: CASSQDRGPDYEQYF.

The rearrangement uses TRBV11-2 and TRBJ2-6; TRBD2 matches at 7 bases. The V gene's germline CDR1 is SGHAT and CDR2 FQNNGV. V lost 4 bases to trimming and J lost 1 base; unmatched junction nucleotides: 10. This CDR3 has 18 amino acids. The CDR3 DNA is TGTGCCAGCAGCTCCCTCTGGCGGGAGAAGTCTGGGGCCAACGTCCTGACTTTC. This gives the protein CASSSLWREKSGANVLTF.

The chain recombines TRBV5-1 with TRBJ1-1; 11 bases fit TRBD1. The CDR3 spans 14 residues. In germline, CDR1 is SGHRS, CDR2 YFSETQ. V was clipped by 5 bases and J by 4 bases; unmatched bases: 4. CDR3 sequence: CASRGQGAGTEAFF. DNA for the CDR3: TGCGCCAGCAGAGGACAGGGGGCCGGCACTGAAGCTTTCTTT.

The CDR3 nucleotides read TGCGCCAGCAGTACGAGACAGGGCCCCTACGAGCAGTACTTC. Amino acid sequence: CASSTRQGPYEQYF. The chain is built from TRBV5-1 and TRBJ2-7, with TRBD1 identical over 7 bases. Germline V CDR1 and CDR2: SGHRS, YFSETQ. V was clipped by 5 bases and J by 2 bases; unmatched bases: 7. This CDR3 comprises 14 residues. Full variable domain (missing parts from reference TRBV5-1 and TRBJ2-7): KAGVTQTPRYLIKTRGQQVTLSCSPISGHRSVSWYQQTPGQGLQFLFEYFSETQRNKGNFPGRFSGRQFSNSRSEMNVSTLELGDSALYLCASSTRQGPYEQYFGPGTRLTVT.

This sequence joins TRBV5-1 and TRBJ1-2; possible D gene TRBD1, 6 bases. V lost 4 bases, J lost 2 bases, and 12 bases lay in between. This CDR3 region has 14 residues. CDR1 is SGHRS and CDR2 is YFSETQ in the germline V gene. The CDR3 DNA reads TGCGCCAGCAGCGGCGCCGGACAGAACTATGGCTACACCTTC. Its protein product is CASSGAGQNYGYTF.

This clone was observed a few times. The chain couples TRBV29-1 to TRBJ1-2, with 7 bases lining up with TRBD1. This CDR3 has 14 residues. CDR1 and CDR2 (germline): SQVTM, ANQGSEA. Trimming took 7 bases from V and 5 from J; bases not matched to a gene: 13. The CDR3 DNA reads TGCAGCGCTGTCTGGCGCGGGACAGCTTATGGCTACACCTTC. It is translated as CSAVWRGTAYGYTF. The variable domain in full, with the rest retrieved from reference TRBV29-1 and TRBJ1-2, is SAVISQKPSRDICQRGTSLTIQCQVDSQVTMMFWYRQQPGQSLTLIATANQGSEATYESGFVIDKFPISRPNLTFSTLTVSNMSPEDSSIYLCSAVWRGTAYGYTFGSGTRLTVV.

This clone was detected a few times. This chain links TRBV29-1 with TRBJ2-7; 9 bases map to TRBD2. This CDR3 comprises 15 residues. The germline CDR1 and CDR2 sequences are SQVTM and ANQGSEA. V trimming: 5 bases; J trimming: 3 bases; junction bases outside the gene matches: 11. CDR3 sequence: CSVSPIAGERYEQYF. The CDR3 DNA reads TGCAGCGTTTCACCGATAGCGGGAGAGCGCTACGAGCAGTACTTC.

This clone was recorded a few times. The V call is TRBV4-1, the J call TRBJ2-7; maybe TRBD2 (6 bases). The CDR3 consists of 15 residues. Trimming removed 1 base from V and 6 bases from J, with 16 bases in between. CDR1 is MGHRA and CDR2 is YSYEKL in the germline V gene. The CDR3: CASSQGPGAGLEQYF. The CDR3 DNA reads as TGCGCCAGCAGCCAAGGGCCGGGAGCAGGTCTCGAGCAGTACTTC.

There are a few counts of this clone. This chain joins TRBV15 and TRBJ2-3; the match to TRBD2 covers 8 bases. Germline CDR1 LNHNV, CDR2 YYDKDF (reference sequence). This CDR3 contains 16 residues. V lost 3 bases to trimming and J lost 5 bases; unmatched junction nucleotides: 10. The CDR3 region is CATSSPTGGHRDTQYF. For the CDR3, the DNA is TGTGCCACCAGCAGTCCTACGGGGGGGCATCGAGATACGCAGTATTTT.

The chain recombines TRBV7-2 with TRBJ1-5; TRBD1 is a possible D gene (5 bases). V was trimmed by 4 bases and J by 1 base, leaving 14 bases between them. Germline lookup yields CDR1 SGHTA and CDR2 FQGNSA. The CDR3 extends over 16 amino acids. The DNA for the CDR3 is TGTGCCAGCAGCTCGACAGTCTTTCTGAGCAATCAGCCCCAGCATTTT. This gives the protein CASSSTVFLSNQPQHF.

The sample holds a few counts of this clone. V is TRBV30 and J is TRBJ2-3; 15 nucleotides align to TRBD2. In germline, CDR1 is GTSNPN, CDR2 SVGIG (reference sequence). The CDR3 contains 15 residues. J lost 6 bases, V lost 4 bases, and 5 bases had no gene match. The CDR3: CAWTWTSGGADTQYF. The CDR3 nucleotides read TGTGCCTGGACCTGGACTAGCGGGGGGGCTGATACGCAGTATTTT.

In regard to this clone: The same CDR3 arises from other DNA sequences in this sample as well. The chain recombines TRBV9 with TRBJ2-5; TRBD1 aligns across 7 bases. Germline V lookup: CDR1 SGDLS, CDR2 YYNGEE. The junction had 6 bases not matched to a gene; V was cut back by 4 bases and J by 0 bases. This CDR3 is 15 amino acids long. The CDR3 sequence: CASSPTGTNQETQYF. CDR3 nucleotide sequence: TGTGCCAGCAGCCCGACAGGGACGAACCAAGAGACCCAGTACTTC.

The chain employs TRBV2 and TRBJ1-2; 9 bases match TRBD1. The J segment lost 4 bases and the V segment lost 6 bases, leaving 9 bases of the junction unmatched. This CDR3 comprises 15 residues. Germline CDR1 reads SNHLY; CDR2 reads FYNNEI. The CDR3 nucleotides read TGTGCCAGCAGCGCCTCCGGGACAGGGAGCTATGGCTACACCTTC. This translates into CASSASGTGSYGYTF.

V gene TRBV4-1 combines with J gene TRBJ2-7; D is perhaps TRBD1 (8 bases). The CDR3 has 14 amino acids. The germline V gene has CDR1 MGHRA and CDR2 YSYEKL. V was clipped by 4 bases and J by 6 bases, with 16 bases between them. This CDR3 reads CASSLEDREGEQYF. The CDR3 DNA reads TGCGCCAGCAGCCTAGAGGACAGGGAGGGCGAGCAGTACTTC.